This T cell receptor beta chain was captured in a study of T cells in women clearing cervical HPV infection. Overall study context: Case blood drawn at lesion detection; control blood after infection cleared.

Prevalent HPV16 infections were excluded; only incident single HPV16 infections included. Dot-blot hybridization genotyped cervical HPV amplified with MY09/MY11 PCR. Genomic DNA, averaging roughly 1,200 ng per sample, yielded TCR beta CDR3 via immunoSEQ. Produced via immunoSEQ multiplex PCR; TCRdb's table is partial and in-frame only. The listing contains tens of thousands of clones. As for this clone: With the read ending 3 residues before the CDR3 end, the germline J gene is used to fill in that end.

The trim removed 6 bases at V and 6 bases at J, leaving 10 bases unmatched. Germline V gene sequence: CDR1 ENHRY, CDR2 SYGVKD. The CDR3 totals 16 residues. This rearrangement joins TRBV10-3 to TRBJ2-1, with 11 bases lining up with TRBD2. This receptor was taken from a woman between 18 and 69 years old with a cervical HPV16 infection that either progressed to CIN3+ or cleared (not recorded which). The sample comprised blood buffy coat. This CDR3 reads CAISLSGGASGNEQFF. The covered CDR3 bases are TGTGCCATCAGCCTTAGCGGGGGGGCCTCGGGCAATGAG.